This TCR beta chain appears in the sequencing data of a study of T cells after yellow fever vaccination. Study-wide points: Post-booster repertoires contained most primary-vaccination clones again (around 97% CD4, around 88% CD8). Overlap between CD4 and CD8 compartments was detected for a small share of clonotypes.

Template switching by 5'RACE produced TCR cDNA, adding a universal primer site and UMIs. A single record per CDR3 protein comes from TCRdb applying MiXCR to the 5' RACE reads. The sample consists of approximately 70,000 distinct CDR3 sequences, less than 8.5% of them appearing once. CDR1 and CDR2 from the germline V gene are SGHKS and YYEKEE (reference sequence). This CDR3 region has 15 residues. The junction had 4 bases not matched to a gene; V was cut back by 2 bases and J by 4 bases. This clonotype was seen many times. The antigen remains undetermined. This clonotype originated in a young man who received the YFV17D yellow fever vaccine. The source was CD8+ T cells sorted from PBMCs, collected 45 days after the first yellow fever vaccination. The rearrangement links TRBV5-5 to TRBJ2-5, with 11 bases aligning to TRBD1. The CDR3 DNA is TGTGCCAGCAGCTTCCGGACAGGGGGCCGAGAGACCCAGTACTTC. It codes for CASSFRTGGRETQYF.